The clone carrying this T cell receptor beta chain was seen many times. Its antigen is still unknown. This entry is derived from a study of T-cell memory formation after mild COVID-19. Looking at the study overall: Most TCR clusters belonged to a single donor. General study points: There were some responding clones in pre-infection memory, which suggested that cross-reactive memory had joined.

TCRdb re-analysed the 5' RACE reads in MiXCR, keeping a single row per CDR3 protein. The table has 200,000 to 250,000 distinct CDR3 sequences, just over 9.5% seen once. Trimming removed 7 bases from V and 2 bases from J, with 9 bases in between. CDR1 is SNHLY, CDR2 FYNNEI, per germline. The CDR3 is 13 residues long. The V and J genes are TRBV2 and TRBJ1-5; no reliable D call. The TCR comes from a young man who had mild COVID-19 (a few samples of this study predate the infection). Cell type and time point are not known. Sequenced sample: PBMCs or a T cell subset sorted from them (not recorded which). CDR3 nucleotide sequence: TGTGCCAGCAATGATTTTGGCAATCAGCCCCAGCATTTT. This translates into CASNDFGNQPQHF.